Below, one T cell receptor (beta chain) is given with its context. What it binds is not known. These data belong to a study of T cell responses to AZD1222 COVID-19 vaccine. General observations from the study: Donors were chiefly white British, with a greater number of females, and clonal diversity was perhaps underestimated. Receipt of two AZD1222 doses was followed by a rise in Spike-specific TCR breadth and depth. Spike-wide vaccine-associated CD4 TCRs dominated at 160-218 and 743-854.

Per germline, CDR1 SGHNT and CDR2 YYREEE (reference sequence). CDR3 length equals 16 residues. Trimming removed 0 bases from V and 3 bases from J, with 14 bases in between. Measured with immunoSEQ multiplex PCR; TCRdb has only the in-frame clones, and not every one. The sample holds some 31,000 clones, 88% seen once. This chain joins TRBV5-4 and TRBJ2-3, with a tentative D call TRBD1 (6 bases). The source material was peripheral blood, sampled 28 days after the second AZD1222 dose. The TCR was taken from an adult who received the AZD1222 COVID-19 vaccine. CDR3 sequence: CASSLEQGLRTDTQYF. CDR3 bases: TGTGCCAGCAGCTTGGAGCAGGGGCTAAGGACAGATACGCAGTATTTT.